The clone carrying this T cell receptor beta chain was counted once. The antigen is undetermined. Primers for the PCR totalled 60 Vbeta and 13 Jbeta. The table came from immunoSEQ multiplex PCR; TCRdb's copy has only in-frame clones and leaves some out. There are about 120,000 clones in the sample; more than 65% occur only once, and around 5.8% lies in the top ten. The sample is drawn from a study of cytomegalovirus exposure and HLA in healthy donors. At the level of the study: Earlier, 200 million or so T cells were analyzed, and some 120 million unique TCR beta sequences were found among them. General study results and limits: With later analysis, a missense DCLRE1C variant became linked to TCR beta V- and J-gene trimming.

The clonotype was recovered from a man between 18 and 29 years old in good health and CMV-seropositive. The sample taken for sequencing was PBMCs.

This CDR3 is CASGPYTGELFF. The CDR3 coding sequence is TGTGCTAGTGGTCCCTATACCGGGGAGCTGTTTTTT. The V call is TRBV12-5, the J call TRBJ2-2; D is unresolved. Germline V gene data show CDR1 as LGHNT and CDR2 as FRNRAP. V gave up 5 bases and J gave up 5 bases, with 6 bases separating them. The length of the CDR3 is 12 residues.